What follows are 15 T cell receptor beta chains derived from one specimen sequenced in a study of T cell responses to AZD1222 COVID-19 vaccine. Some clones are missing from TCRdb's copy, which holds only in-frame ones; the method was immunoSEQ multiplex PCR. The table lists roughly 200,000 clones, about 95% of them singletons. The starting material was peripheral blood, obtained 28 days after the second dose of the MenACWY control vaccine. These receptors all stem from an adult who received the MenACWY meningococcal vaccine as a control.

Remarks on this clone: Other nucleotide sequences in the sample specify the same CDR3. This chain uses TRBV30 with TRBJ1-3, with unresolved D. The germline V and J ends were trimmed by 1 base and 1 base, with 5 bases remaining between them. The CDR3 extends over 13 amino acids. CDR1 is GTSNPN and CDR2 is SVGIG in the germline V gene (reference sequence). The CDR3 nucleotides are TGTGCCTGGAGTGCGGGGTCTGGAAACACCATATATTTT. Translation: CAWSAGSGNTIYF.

The rearrangement joins TRBV6-2 or TRBV6-3 to TRBJ1-2; possibly TRBD1 for D (6 bases). The CDR3 is 12 amino acids. CDR1 MNHEY and CDR2 SVGEGT come from the germline V gene. V shed 4 bases and J shed 8 bases, with 11 bases lying between them. Written as DNA, the CDR3 is TGTGCCAGCAGTTCCCACAGGGACGGCTACACCTTC. Its protein is CASSSHRDGYTF.

The gene calls are TRBV5-1 and TRBJ2-3, with 8 nucleotides matching TRBD2. CDR3 length equals 15 residues. After removal of 2 bases from V and 7 bases from J, the junction contained 9 bases not matched to a gene. Germline V CDR1 and CDR2: SGHRS, YFSETQ. CDR3 nucleotide sequence: TGCGCCAGCAGCTTAGGACTAGCAGCCTTCCATACGCAGTATTTT. Amino acid sequence: CASSLGLAAFHTQYF.

The rearrangement uses TRBV12-3 or TRBV12-4 and TRBJ1-1; a possible D gene is TRBD1 (5 bases). CDR3 length: 13 amino acids. Trimming pared 7 bases from V and 2 bases from J, leaving 11 bases between. This chain's CDR3 is CASNGAHNTEAFF. CDR3 bases: TGTGCCAGCAATGGGGCCCACAACACTGAAGCTTTCTTT.

This chain connects TRBV28 to TRBJ2-7; D not resolved. V was pared by 6 bases and J by 2 bases, with 11 bases between. The CDR3 runs to 13 residues. Looked up from germline, CDR1 is MDHEN and CDR2 is SYDVKM. CDR3 residues: CASRPGLTYEQYF. The DNA for the CDR3 is TGTGCCAGCAGGCCGGGTCTTACCTACGAGCAGTACTTC.

CDR3 protein: CALARAQGGDTQYF. The CDR3 DNA reads TGTGCGCTCGCCAGGGCGCAAGGGGGAGATACGCAGTATTTT. This sequence joins TRBV7-8 and TRBJ2-3; D possibly corresponds to TRBD1 (6 bases). Germline assignment: CDR1 SGHVS and CDR2 FQNEAQ. There are 14 residues in the CDR3.

The rearrangement uses TRBV5-1 and TRBJ2-2; D is undetermined. There are 16 residues in the CDR3. Germline V gene lookup returns CDR1 SGHRS and CDR2 YFSETQ. V was trimmed by 2 bases and J by 5 bases, leaving 16 bases between them. The CDR3 sequence: CASSFIGNSQTGELFF. The CDR3 coding sequence is TGCGCCAGCAGCTTTATTGGTAACTCTCAGACCGGGGAGCTGTTTTTT.

This sequence joins TRBV11-2 and TRBJ2-2; D remains unclear. Between the trimmed V and J ends, which lost 5 bases and 3 bases, there was a span of 16 bases. Per the germline V gene, CDR1 is SGHAT and CDR2 is FQNNGV. The CDR3 runs to 16 residues. In DNA form, the CDR3 reads TGTGCCAGCAGCCCGGACCTAAGTCATTACACCGGGGAGCTGTTTTTT. Its protein product is CASSPDLSHYTGELFF.

The chain employs TRBV6-5 and TRBJ2-1; 10 bases are a match to TRBD1. The V and J ends lost 6 bases and 7 bases, in that order; junction bases with no gene match: 3. Germline V gene sequence: CDR1 MNHEY, CDR2 SVGAGI. The CDR3 contains 13 residues. CDR3 in amino acids: CASRDRGTNEQFF. Here the CDR3 DNA reads TGTGCCAGCAGGGACAGGGGGACGAATGAGCAGTTCTTC.

The chain joins TRBV29-1 to TRBJ1-1, with 7 bases lining up with TRBD1. Per germline, CDR1 SQVTM and CDR2 ANQGSEA. The CDR3 is 14 amino acids. V shed 3 bases, J shed 1 base, and the junction held 5 bases outside the gene matches. CDR3 sequence reads: CSVDRRGPNTEAFF. The DNA of the CDR3 is TGCAGCGTTGATCGGAGGGGGCCGAACACTGAAGCTTTCTTT.

This clone was observed once. This chain links TRBV7-2 with TRBJ2-7; TRBD2 might be the D (6 bases). V gave up 5 bases and J gave up 2 bases, with 16 bases separating them. Germline CDR1 is SGHTA and CDR2 is FQGNSA. CDR3 size: 15 residues. The CDR3 coding sequence is TGTGCCAGCAGCGGAGGGGCCGGAGGGGCCTACGAGCAGTACTTC. Protein product: CASSGGAGGAYEQYF. Filled out from reference TRBV7-2 and TRBJ2-7, the complete variable domain reads GAGVSQSPSNKVTEKGKDVELRCDPISGHTALYWYRQSLGQGLEFLIYFQGNSAPDKSGLPSDRFSAERTGGSVSTLTIQRTQQEDSAVYLCASSGGAGGAYEQYFGPGTRLTVT.

The J gene is TRBJ1-5, the V gene TRBV7-9; TRBD1 might be the D (5 bases). CDR1 is SEHNR, CDR2 FQNEAQ, per germline (reference sequence). This CDR3 contains 14 residues. V dropped 5 bases and J dropped 6 bases, with 14 bases sitting between them. The CDR3, as DNA: TGTGCCAGCAGCCCCGAAGACACAGGTCAGCCCCAGCATTTT. Residues: CASSPEDTGQPQHF. Filled out from reference TRBV7-9 and TRBJ1-5, the complete variable domain reads DTGVSQNPRHKITKRGQNVTFRCDPISEHNRLYWYRQTLGQGPEFLTYFQNEAQLEKSRLLSDRFSAERPKGSFSTLEIQRTEQGDSAMYLCASSPEDTGQPQHFGDGTRLSIL.

The chain employs TRBV29-1 and TRBJ2-7, with D perhaps TRBD2 (6 bases). Trimming removed 4 bases from V and 4 bases from J, with 14 bases in between. CDR1 is SQVTM and CDR2 is ANQGSEA in the germline V gene. This CDR3 has 13 amino acids. CDR3 protein: CSVGPSAGYEQYF. The CDR3 DNA reads as TGCAGCGTTGGGCCTAGCGCGGGATACGAGCAGTACTTC.

The rearrangement uses TRBV5-1 and TRBJ1-1; no clear D. V lost 0 bases and J 1 base, leaving 7 bases between the germline ends. The germline V gene has CDR1 SGHRS and CDR2 YFSETQ. CDR3 length: 14 amino acids. Here the CDR3 reads CASSLDGRNTEAFF. CDR3 DNA: TGCGCCAGCAGCTTGGATGGGAGGAACACTGAAGCTTTCTTT. The full variable domain, with the rest looked up from reference TRBV5-1 and TRBJ1-1, is KAGVTQTPRYLIKTRGQQVTLSCSPISGHRSVSWYQQTPGQGLQFLFEYFSETQRNKGNFPGRFSGRQFSNSRSEMNVSTLELGDSALYLCASSLDGRNTEAFFGQGTRLTVV.

V and J are TRBV28 and TRBJ1-5; tentatively, D is TRBD1 (6 bases). V shed 6 bases and J shed 7 bases, with 19 bases lying between them. Germline V CDR1 and CDR2: MDHEN, SYDVKM. The CDR3 loop spans 15 amino acids. The DNA of the CDR3 is TGTGCCAGCAGCCCATTATTCGATGACAGGCAGCCCCAGCATTTT. Its translation: CASSPLFDDRQPQHF.